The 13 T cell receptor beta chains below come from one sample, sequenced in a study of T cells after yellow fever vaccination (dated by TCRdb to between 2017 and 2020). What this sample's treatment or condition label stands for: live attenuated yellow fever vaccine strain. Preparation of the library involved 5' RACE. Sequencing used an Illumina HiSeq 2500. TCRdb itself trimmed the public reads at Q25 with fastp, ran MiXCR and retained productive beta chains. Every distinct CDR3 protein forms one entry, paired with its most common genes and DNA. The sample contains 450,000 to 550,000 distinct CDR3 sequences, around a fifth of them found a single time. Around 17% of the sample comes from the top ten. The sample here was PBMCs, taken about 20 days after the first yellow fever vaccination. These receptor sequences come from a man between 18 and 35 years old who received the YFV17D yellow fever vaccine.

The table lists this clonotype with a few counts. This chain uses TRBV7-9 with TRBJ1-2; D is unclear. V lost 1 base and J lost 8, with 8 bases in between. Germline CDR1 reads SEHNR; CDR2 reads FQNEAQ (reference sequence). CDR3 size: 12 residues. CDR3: CASSLVYHGYTF. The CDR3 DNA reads TGTGCCAGCAGCTTAGTGTATCACGGCTACACCTTC.

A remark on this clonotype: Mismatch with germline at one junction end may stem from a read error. The CDR3 coding sequence is TGTGCCAGCAGCGAAGGGCGAAGCTCTGGGGCCAACGTCCTGACTTTC. The encoded protein is CASSEGRSSGANVLTF. The chain has TRBV6-1 and TRBJ2-6; D gene uncertain. This CDR3 region has 16 residues. Germline assignment: CDR1 MNHNS and CDR2 SASEGT.

DNA for the CDR3: TGTGCCAGCAGCCAACCTTTCGGGGGGACCTACGAGCAGTACTTC. It specifies CASSQPFGGTYEQYF. The chain couples TRBV16 to TRBJ2-7, with 7 bases lining up with TRBD2. The ends lost 2 bases at V and 2 bases at J; junction bases unmatched: 6. Germline assignment: CDR1 KGHSY and CDR2 FQNENV. CDR3 length equals 15 residues. Variable domain in full (rest from reference TRBV16 and TRBJ2-7): GEEVAQTPKHLVRGEGQKAKLYCAPIKGHSYVFWYQQVLKNEFKFLISFQNENVFDETGMPKERFSAKCLPNSPCSLEIQATKLEDSAVYFCASSQPFGGTYEQYFGPGTRLTVT.

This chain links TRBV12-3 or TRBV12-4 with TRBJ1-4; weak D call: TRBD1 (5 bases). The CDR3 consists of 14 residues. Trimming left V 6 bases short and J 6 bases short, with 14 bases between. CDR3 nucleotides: TGTGCCAGCAGCGAGGATGGGGGTGATGAAAAACTGTTTTTT. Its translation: CASSEDGGDEKLFF.

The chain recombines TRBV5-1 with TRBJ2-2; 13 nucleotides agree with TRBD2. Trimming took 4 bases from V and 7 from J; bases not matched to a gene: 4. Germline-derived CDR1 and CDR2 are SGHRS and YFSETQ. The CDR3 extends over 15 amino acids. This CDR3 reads CASSAGTSGDGELFF. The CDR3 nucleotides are TGCGCCAGCAGCGCCGGGACTAGCGGGGACGGGGAGCTGTTTTTT. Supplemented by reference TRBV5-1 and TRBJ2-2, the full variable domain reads KAGVTQTPRYLIKTRGQQVTLSCSPISGHRSVSWYQQTPGQGLQFLFEYFSETQRNKGNFPGRFSGRQFSNSRSEMNVSTLELGDSALYLCASSAGTSGDGELFFGEGSRLTVL.

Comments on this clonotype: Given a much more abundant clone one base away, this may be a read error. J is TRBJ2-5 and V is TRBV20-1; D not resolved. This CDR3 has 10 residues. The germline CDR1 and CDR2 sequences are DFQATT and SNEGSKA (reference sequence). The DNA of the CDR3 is TGCAGTGCTATTTTTGAGACCCAGTCCTTC. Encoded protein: CSAIFETQSF.

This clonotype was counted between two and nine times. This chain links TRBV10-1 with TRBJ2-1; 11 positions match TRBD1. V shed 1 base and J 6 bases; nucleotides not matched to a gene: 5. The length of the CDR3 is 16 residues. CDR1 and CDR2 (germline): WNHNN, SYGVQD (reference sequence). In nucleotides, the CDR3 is TGCGCCAGCAGTGAGTTCCCTGGGACAGGGGGCAATGAGCAGTTCTTC. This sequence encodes CASSEFPGTGGNEQFF.

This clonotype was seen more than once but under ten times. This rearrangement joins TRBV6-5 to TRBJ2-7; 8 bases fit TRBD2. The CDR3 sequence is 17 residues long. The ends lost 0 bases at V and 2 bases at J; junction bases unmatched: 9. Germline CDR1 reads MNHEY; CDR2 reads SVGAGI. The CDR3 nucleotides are TGTGCCAGCAGTTACTCGATAATGAGCGGGGGAGCCTACGAGCAGTACTTC. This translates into CASSYSIMSGGAYEQYF.

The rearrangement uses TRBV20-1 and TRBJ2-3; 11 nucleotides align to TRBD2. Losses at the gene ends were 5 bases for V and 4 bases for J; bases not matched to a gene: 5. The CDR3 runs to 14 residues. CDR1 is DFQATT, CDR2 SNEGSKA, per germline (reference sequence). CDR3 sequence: CSAHSGGASDTQYF. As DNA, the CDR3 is TGCAGTGCTCATAGCGGGGGGGCTTCAGATACGCAGTATTTT.

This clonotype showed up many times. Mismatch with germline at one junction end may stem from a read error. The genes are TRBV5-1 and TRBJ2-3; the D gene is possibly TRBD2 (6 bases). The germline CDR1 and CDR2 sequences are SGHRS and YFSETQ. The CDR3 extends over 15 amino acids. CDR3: CASSLAGLGTDTQYF. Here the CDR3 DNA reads TGCGCCAGCAGTTTGGCGGGGCTGGGCACAGATACGCAGTATTTT.

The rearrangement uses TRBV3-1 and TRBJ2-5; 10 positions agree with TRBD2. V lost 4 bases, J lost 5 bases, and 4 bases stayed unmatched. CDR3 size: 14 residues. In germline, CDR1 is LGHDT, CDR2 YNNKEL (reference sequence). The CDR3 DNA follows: TGTGCCAGCAGCCCCACTAGCGGGGCCGAGACCCAGTACTTC. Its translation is CASSPTSGAETQYF.

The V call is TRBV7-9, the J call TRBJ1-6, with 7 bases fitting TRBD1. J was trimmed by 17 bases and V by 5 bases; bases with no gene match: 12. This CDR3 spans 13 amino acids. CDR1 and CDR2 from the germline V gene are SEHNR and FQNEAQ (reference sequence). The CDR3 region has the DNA TGTGCCAGCAGCCCTTACGGACAGGCCCTTTTCCACTTT. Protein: CASSPYGQALFHF.

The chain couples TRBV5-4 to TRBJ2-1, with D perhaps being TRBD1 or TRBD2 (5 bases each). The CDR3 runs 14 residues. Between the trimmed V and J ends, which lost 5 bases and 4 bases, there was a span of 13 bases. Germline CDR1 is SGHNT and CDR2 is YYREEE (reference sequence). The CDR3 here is CASRGDYRYNEQFF. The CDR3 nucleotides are TGTGCCAGCAGGGGGGATTACAGATACAATGAGCAGTTCTTC.